What follows describes a single TCR beta chain. The antigen remains undetermined. Germline lookup yields CDR1 MGHDK and CDR2 SYGVNS. This CDR3 contains 14 residues. The V gene lost 4 bases and the J gene lost 8 bases, with 17 bases spanning the gap. This sample stems from a study of T cells in localized non-small cell lung cancer. Study-wide results and limits: Adjacent lung exhibited a median of about 50 among the 100 most abundant tumor clones. The tumor had only one region sequenced, so heterogeneity remains possible. Density of T cells in blood, when higher, went with longer overall survival.

Profiling relied on immunoSEQ multiplex PCR, and the TCRdb table lists in-frame clones only, not all of them. The sample records roughly 39,000 clones, roughly 90% being singletons. Sequencing used PBMCs, obtained before any cancer treatment. The TCR originated in a woman aged 35 to 75 with stage II lung adenocarcinoma. The chain uses TRBV25-1 and TRBJ1-2; a possible D gene is TRBD1 (6 bases). The CDR3 is CASSATSGTFGYTF. Here the CDR3 DNA reads TGTGCCAGCAGTGCGACCTCCGGGACATTCGGCTACACCTTC.